The 8 T cell receptor beta chains below all came from one sample that was sequenced in a study of T cells in Graves' hyperthyroidism and ophthalmopathy. Amplification targeted TCR beta CDR3 regions from RNA transcripts. The HTBI primer set drove a first-round RT-PCR of the TCR CDR3. TCRdb recomputed calls from the multiplex PCR reads with MiXCR, one row per CDR3 protein. This repertoire shows around 540,000 distinct CDR3 sequences, more than 15% found once; its top ten account for roughly 29%. The specimen sequenced was blood. The source is a woman aged 25 to 39 with Graves' ophthalmopathy.

This clonotype was seen a few times. The chain has TRBV7-3 and TRBJ2-1, with unresolved D. Per the germline V gene, CDR1 is SGHTA and CDR2 is FQGTGA. This CDR3 spans 13 amino acids. The germline V and J ends were trimmed by 3 bases and 6 bases, with 9 bases remaining between them. Written as DNA, the CDR3 is TGTGCCAGCAGCTTTGATTTGGGCAATGAGCAGTTCTTC. It codes for CASSFDLGNEQFF.

This clonotype has ten or more counts. The J gene is TRBJ2-1, the V gene TRBV12-3 or TRBV12-4; D unclear. The CDR3 totals 13 residues. Trimming shortened V by 2 bases and J by 7 bases, and 9 bases separated the two germline ends. The CDR3 spells CASSLHPANEQFF. The DNA of the CDR3 is TGTGCCAGCAGTTTACATCCAGCGAATGAGCAGTTCTTC.

The chain couples TRBV7-2 to TRBJ1-2, with D perhaps matching TRBD1 (6 bases). The V and J ends lost 5 bases and 6 bases respectively, with 13 bases between them. The CDR3 is 13 amino acids. Looked up from germline, CDR1 is SGHTA and CDR2 is FQGNSA. CDR3 DNA: TGTGCCAGCAGCCTCTTGGGGGCCGATGGCTACACCTTC. Protein sequence: CASSLLGADGYTF. The full variable domain, completed using reference TRBV7-2 and TRBJ1-2, is GAGVSQSPSNKVTEKGKDVELRCDPISGHTALYWYRQSLGQGLEFLIYFQGNSAPDKSGLPSDRFSAERTGGSVSTLTIQRTQQEDSAVYLCASSLLGADGYTFGSGTRLTVV.

This clonotype was observed a single time. The chain employs TRBV6-5 and TRBJ2-1; a possible D gene is TRBD2 (5 bases). The ends were cut back, 4 bases at V and 3 bases at J, with 19 bases in the middle. The germline gives CDR1 MNHEY, CDR2 SVGAGI. There are 17 residues in the CDR3. CDR3 coding DNA: TGTGCCAGCAGTTTAGCGAGAGCGAACCTCCTCTACAATGAGCAGTTCTTC. Translating gives CASSLARANLLYNEQFF.

This clonotype was seen repeatedly, ten times or more. This sequence joins TRBV5-1 and TRBJ1-1; 7 bases line up with TRBD1. The germline V gene has CDR1 SGHRS and CDR2 YFSETQ. The CDR3 extends over 15 amino acids. The ends lost 5 bases at V and 1 base at J; junction bases unmatched: 8. CDR3: CASSFQGDRNTEAFF. Written as DNA, the CDR3 is TGCGCCAGCAGTTTTCAGGGGGACCGGAACACTGAAGCTTTCTTT.

The V and J genes are TRBV4-1 and TRBJ1-2, with 8 bases fitting TRBD1. Germline assignment: CDR1 MGHRA and CDR2 YSYEKL. The CDR3 runs 14 residues. Unmatched junction bases numbered 5, after V lost 2 bases and J lost 6 bases. The CDR3 region has the DNA TGCGCCAGCAGCCAATGGACAGGGTCGAATGGCTACACCTTC. It translates to CASSQWTGSNGYTF.

At least ten counts were recorded for this clonotype. This chain uses TRBV28 with TRBJ1-1; unclear D gene. This CDR3 has 14 amino acids. Trimming cost V 3 bases and J 5 bases, with 13 bases left between them. Germline V CDR1 and CDR2: MDHEN, SYDVKM. The CDR3 DNA follows: TGTGCCAGCAGTTTTCGAGGGCATGGGACTGAAGCTTTCTTT. Its protein product is CASSFRGHGTEAFF.

In this sample, this clonotype turned up a few times. The chain links TRBV28 to TRBJ2-2; tentative D call: TRBD1 (5 bases). V lost 3 bases, J lost 4 bases, and 9 bases lay in between. From germline, CDR1 is MDHEN and CDR2 SYDVKM. The CDR3 extends over 14 amino acids. DNA for the CDR3: TGTGCCAGCAGTTTTCGACAGCTCACCGGGGAGCTGTTTTTT. Encoded protein: CASSFRQLTGELFF.